The T cell receptor beta chain described here comes from a study of cytomegalovirus exposure and HLA in healthy donors. About the study: A later analysis reported the same platform for the roughly 120 validation repertoires and the approximately 720 first-cohort repertoires. Study conclusions and caveats: According to a subsequent analysis, TCR clusters identified in the first cohort showed a tendency to co-occur across the 100 to 150 validation repertoires. Reports indicated that the classifier achieved high specificity and sensitivity in diagnosing cytomegalovirus status.

Repertoires were generated with immunoSEQ multiplex PCR, while TCRdb's copy carries only in-frame clones and drops some. Of about 110,000 clones listed, about 88% are singletons. The donors were part of the validation cohort of 95 to 150 subjects. That cohort was separate from the first cohort, which comprised about 670 subjects. As concerns this clone: The antigen remains undetermined.

Material: PBMCs. The clonotype was recovered from a woman aged 18-35 years in good health and CMV-seropositive.

DNA of the CDR3: TGCAGCGTTGAGGGGCCAGACAGCCAAGTAGAGACCCAGTACTTC. It is translated as CSVEGPDSQVETQYF. This chain uses TRBV29-1 with TRBJ2-5, with D possibly being TRBD1 (5 bases). Germline CDR1 is SQVTM and CDR2 is ANQGSEA. This CDR3 spans 15 amino acids. With 3 bases removed from V and 4 bases from J, the gap between germline ends came to 18 bases.